The 18 T cell receptor beta chains below were found in one sample sequenced in a study of blood T cell repertoires in COVID-19. Using immunoSEQ multiplex PCR, the repertoire was profiled, and TCRdb retains in-frame clones only, with some absent. The sample records 210,000 or so clones, 70% to 90% being singletons. The source material was PBMCs or T cells enriched from blood (not recorded which). The receptor source for this set is a man aged 25-45 years who had recovered from COVID-19.

The rearrangement joins TRBV5-1 to TRBJ2-7, with a tentative D call TRBD1 (5 bases). From germline, CDR1 is SGHRS and CDR2 YFSETQ. V was shortened by 2 bases and J by 6 bases, with 15 bases between the two germline ends. The CDR3 extends over 14 amino acids. The CDR3 nucleotides are TGCGCCAGCAGCTTCCAGGGATTTCCCTCCGAGCAGTACTTC. Amino acid sequence: CASSFQGFPSEQYF.

This chain joins TRBV6-5 and TRBJ1-1, with D possibly being TRBD1 (6 bases). Germline V gene lookup returns CDR1 MNHEY and CDR2 SVGAGI. The CDR3 loop spans 13 amino acids. V lost 4 bases and J 7 bases, leaving 13 bases between the germline ends. DNA of the CDR3: TGTGCCAGCAGTTTCGGCAGGGACATTGAAGCTTTCTTT. Protein sequence: CASSFGRDIEAFF.

This clone was observed a single time. Written as DNA, the CDR3 is TGTGCCAGTAGTAGGGAGGGGACGAACACTGAAGCTTTCTTT. Translated, it gives CASSREGTNTEAFF. This chain links TRBV19 with TRBJ1-1; weak D call: TRBD1 (5 bases). From germline, CDR1 is LNHDA and CDR2 SQIVND (reference sequence). The V end was cut by 4 bases, the J end by 1 base, with 10 bases between. This CDR3 is built from 14 residues. Combining the CDR3 with reference TRBV19 and TRBJ1-1 gives the whole variable domain DGGITQSPKYLFRKEGQNVTLSCEQNLNHDAMYWYRQDPGQGLRLIYYSQIVNDFQKGDIAEGYSVSREKKESFPLTVTSAQKNPTAFYLCASSREGTNTEAFFGQGTRLTVV.

The rearrangement links TRBV4-1 to TRBJ2-7; 7 positions agree with TRBD2. The V and J ends lost 4 bases and 6 bases, in that order; junction bases with no gene match: 9. Germline V gene sequence: CDR1 MGHRA, CDR2 YSYEKL. CDR3 length: 14 residues. The CDR3 reads CASSPGRGVGEQYF. The CDR3, as DNA: TGCGCCAGCAGCCCGGGACGGGGGGTCGGCGAGCAGTACTTC.

The chain recombines TRBV7-2 with TRBJ2-1; the match to TRBD1 covers 7 bases. The CDR3 is 15 residues long. With 8 bases clipped from V and 8 bases from J, the junction kept 15 bases outside the gene matches. From germline, CDR1 is SGHTA and CDR2 FQGNSA. Here the CDR3 reads CASGVGQRFGDEQFF. In nucleotides, the CDR3 is TGTGCCAGCGGCGTGGGACAGCGATTCGGGGATGAGCAGTTCTTC. The full variable domain, completed using reference TRBV7-2 and TRBJ2-1, is GAGVSQSPSNKVTEKGKDVELRCDPISGHTALYWYRQSLGQGLEFLIYFQGNSAPDKSGLPSDRFSAERTGGSVSTLTIQRTQQEDSAVYLCASGVGQRFGDEQFFGPGTRLTVL.

This clone was observed a single time. CDR3 bases: TGTGCCAGCAGCGTAGCTAGCGGGGGGGCCGCAGATACGCAGTATTTT. This codes for CASSVASGGAADTQYF. V gene TRBV9 combines with J gene TRBJ2-3; 12 nucleotides align to TRBD2. The CDR3 spans 16 residues. Looked up from germline, CDR1 is SGDLS and CDR2 is YYNGEE. Unmatched junction bases numbered 3, after V lost 0 bases and J lost 4 bases.

This clone has more than one count but fewer than ten. The chain has TRBV27 and TRBJ1-1, with TRBD1 matching 8 bases. V gave up 3 bases and J gave up 5 bases; unmatched junction bases: 5. The CDR3 consists of 14 residues. Germline V gives CDR1 MNHEY, CDR2 SMNVEV (reference sequence). The CDR3, as DNA: TGTGCCAGCAGTTTTGGACAGGGATGGACTGAAGCTTTCTTT. Translated: CASSFGQGWTEAFF.

The chain has TRBV3-1 (or the pseudogene TRBV3-2) and TRBJ2-6; tentative D call: TRBD1 (6 bases). Deletions cut 1 base from V and 4 bases from J, with 11 bases between. The CDR3 loop spans 16 amino acids. Germline V CDR1 and CDR2: LGHDT, YNNKEL (reference sequence). The CDR3 reads CASSQGAGVGANVLTF. CDR3 sequence (DNA): TGTGCCAGCAGCCAAGGGGCAGGGGTCGGGGCCAACGTCCTGACTTTC.

This rearrangement joins TRBV19 to TRBJ1-2; tentative D call: TRBD1 (5 bases). The CDR3 contains 13 residues. Germline CDR1 LNHDA, CDR2 SQIVND (reference sequence). V was pared by 8 bases and J by 4 bases, with 14 bases between. CDR3 in DNA: TGTGCCAGTGCGCAAGACAGTTTCTATGGCTACACCTTC. Translation gives CASAQDSFYGYTF.

V and J are TRBV11-2 and TRBJ2-5; 12 bases agree with TRBD2. J gave up 13 bases and V 5 bases, and 11 bases lay outside the gene matches. The CDR3 is made up of 14 amino acids. Germline CDR1 is SGHAT and CDR2 is FQNNGV. This CDR3 reads CASSRVGLAGSWYF. CDR3 nucleotides: TGTGCCAGCAGCCGCGTTGGACTAGCGGGGTCTTGGTACTTC.

CDR3 region: CASRTVNTGELFF. As DNA, the CDR3 is TGTGCCAGTAGGACAGTGAACACCGGGGAGCTGTTTTTT. This sequence joins TRBV19 and TRBJ2-2, with a tentative D call TRBD1 (5 bases). Germline V gives CDR1 LNHDA, CDR2 SQIVND (reference sequence). The CDR3 is 13 amino acids. V was trimmed by 6 bases and J by 1 base, leaving 6 bases between them.

The V and J genes are TRBV6-5 and TRBJ2-2; 11 bases are a match to TRBD2. The ends lost 5 bases at V and 7 bases at J; junction bases unmatched: 3. The CDR3 totals 14 residues. The germline gives CDR1 MNHEY, CDR2 SVGAGI. The CDR3 DNA is TGTGCCAGCAGTCTAGCGGGGGGTTTCGGGGAGCTGTTTTTT. This translates into CASSLAGGFGELFF.

The CDR3 region is CASSFVRTGEANEQFF. The DNA of the CDR3 is TGCGCCAGCAGTTTCGTTAGGACAGGGGAGGCCAATGAGCAGTTCTTC. The rearrangement uses TRBV10-1 and TRBJ2-1; 9 bases map to TRBD1. There are 16 residues in the CDR3. V shed 5 bases and J 6 bases; nucleotides not matched to a gene: 11. Germline V gives CDR1 WNHNN, CDR2 SYGVQD (reference sequence).

This clone has a single count. The gene calls are TRBV12-3 or TRBV12-4 and TRBJ1-6; the D is unclear. This CDR3 comprises 12 residues. The V end lost 4 bases, the J end lost 8 bases, and 6 bases lay between the germline ends. CDR3 region: CASSWRYSPLHF. CDR3 DNA sequence: TGTGCCAGCAGTTGGCGGTATTCACCCCTCCACTTT.

This chain joins TRBV5-1 and TRBJ2-7, with D possibly being TRBD1 (6 bases). The CDR3 consists of 13 residues. Trimming shortened V by 4 bases and J by 2 bases, and 10 bases separated the two germline ends. Germline lookup yields CDR1 SGHRS and CDR2 YFSETQ. The CDR3 DNA reads as TGCGCCAGCAGCGGGGACAACCCCTACGAGCAGTACTTC. Its translation: CASSGDNPYEQYF.

V usage is TRBV7-9 and J usage is TRBJ1-4, with no clear D. The CDR3 has 18 amino acids. Germline V gene sequence: CDR1 SEHNR, CDR2 FQNEAQ (reference sequence). Between the trimmed V and J ends, which lost 2 bases and 0 bases, there was a span of 16 bases. In DNA, the CDR3 is TGTGCCAGCAGCTTAAAGTCCCCAACAATTTCAACTAATGAAAAACTGTTTTTT. Encoded protein: CASSLKSPTISTNEKLFF.

The chain joins TRBV4-1 to TRBJ1-4, with D uncertain. Germline-derived CDR1 and CDR2 are MGHRA and YSYEKL. V dropped 1 base and J dropped 8 bases, with 17 bases sitting between them. The CDR3 extends over 16 amino acids. DNA for the CDR3: TGCGCCAGCAGCCAAGGGGTACTGGATCTGAGGGAAAAACTGTTTTTT. Protein sequence: CASSQGVLDLREKLFF.

Here the CDR3 DNA reads TGTGCCAGCAGCTTGGTTGGCAGAGGCGGGGCTGAAGCTTTCTTT. This codes for CASSLVGRGGAEAFF. The chain employs TRBV5-6 and TRBJ1-1; D unresolved. This CDR3 comprises 15 residues. V lost 0 bases to trimming and J lost 6 bases, with 15 bases between them. CDR1 and CDR2 (germline): SGHDT, YYEEEE.